This record looks at one T cell receptor beta chain sequence and its context. Its antigen is as yet unknown. The data were taken from a study of vaccination and CD4 T cells after COVID-19. Overall study: The convalescents were made up of six males and four females, two of whom were Hispanic.

Cultured CD4+ T cell DNA was sequenced using the Oncomine TCR Beta short-read assay. TCRdb ran MiXCR on the PCR reads and lists one entry per CDR3 protein. The sample includes some 5,400 distinct CDR3 sequences, about 42% of them seen just once. This sample's treatment: roughly 11-day PBMC culture with coronavirus spike peptide pools or control peptides (ViraFEST assay). Negative selection isolated the CD4+ T cells once the cells had been cultured for 9 to 11 days. The TCR comes from a human donor who had recovered from COVID-19. The sequencing input was CD4+ T cells from blood, cultured in vitro.

CDR3 DNA sequence: TGTGCCAGCAGTCCCTGGGGACAGGCCTATAGCAATCAGCCCCAGCATTTT. It translates to CASSPWGQAYSNQPQHF. The rearrangement links TRBV28 to TRBJ1-5; 8 nucleotides align to TRBD1. The CDR3 extends over 17 amino acids. Looked up from germline, CDR1 is MDHEN and CDR2 is SYDVKM. V was clipped by 5 bases and J by 0 bases; unmatched bases: 9.